This is a list of T cell receptor beta chains from one sample in a study of cytomegalovirus exposure and HLA in healthy donors. Measured with immunoSEQ multiplex PCR; TCRdb has only the in-frame clones, and not every one. This sample has more than 95,000 clones; 65% to 80% occur once, and the top ten carry approximately 13%. The specimen was PBMCs. The receptor set was obtained from a woman in her sixties in good health and CMV-seropositive. CDR3s include the opening cysteine and the closing phenylalanine or tryptophan.

J,V,CDR3
TRBJ1-5,TRBV30,CAWNQQGNQPQHF
TRBJ2-7,TRBV4-2,CASSQDRGYEQYF
TRBJ1-2,TRBV6-1,CAIPSGVTPNYGYTF
TRBJ1-1,TRBV5-1,CASSLAGGAGTEAFF
TRBJ2-1,TRBV9,CASSSLTGTRNNEQFF
TRBJ2-7,TRBV7-6,CASSSRPNEQYF
TRBJ1-3,TRBV7-2,CASSFPGEGNTIYF
TRBJ1-2,TRBV2,CASSLGQGLLGYTF
TRBJ2-7,TRBV2,CASRKTGLGEQYF
TRBJ1-5,TRBV5-1,CASSLGRGMGNQPQHF
TRBJ1-2,TRBV25-1,CASSGDGDRGGYGYTF